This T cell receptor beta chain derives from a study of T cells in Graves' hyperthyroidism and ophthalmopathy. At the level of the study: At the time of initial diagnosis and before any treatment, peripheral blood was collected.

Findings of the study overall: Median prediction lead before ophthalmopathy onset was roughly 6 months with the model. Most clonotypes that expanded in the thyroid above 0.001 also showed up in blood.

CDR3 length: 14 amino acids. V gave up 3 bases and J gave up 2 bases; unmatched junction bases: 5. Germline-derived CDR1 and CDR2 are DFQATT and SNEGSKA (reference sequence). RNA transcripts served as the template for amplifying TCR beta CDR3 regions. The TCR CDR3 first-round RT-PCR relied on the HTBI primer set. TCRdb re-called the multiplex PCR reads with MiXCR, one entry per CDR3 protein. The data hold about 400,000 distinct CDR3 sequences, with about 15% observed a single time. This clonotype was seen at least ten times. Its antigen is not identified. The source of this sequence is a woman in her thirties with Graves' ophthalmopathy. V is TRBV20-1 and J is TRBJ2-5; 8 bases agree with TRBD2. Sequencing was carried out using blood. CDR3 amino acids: CSASGGASQETQYF. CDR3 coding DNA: TGCAGTGCTAGCGGGGGGGCCTCTCAAGAGACCCAGTACTTC.